This passage covers 14 T cell receptor beta chains from one sample sequenced in a study of T cell repertoires in cytomegalovirus infection. TCRdb reprocessed the reads with MiXCR, giving one entry per CDR3 protein. Here the sample spans 200,000 to 300,000 distinct CDR3 sequences, 10% to 15% being singletons. The sample consisted of PBMCs. Receptors originate from a human donor in good health (CMV status not recorded). Some clones in this sample may be carry-over from other donors' samples.

The V and J genes are TRBV19 and TRBJ1-5; 7 bases agree with TRBD1. This CDR3 has 17 amino acids. Germline V lookup: CDR1 LNHDA, CDR2 SQIVND (reference sequence). V lost 0 bases, J lost 1 base, and 6 bases stayed unmatched. CDR3 amino acids: CASSIEGGRASNQPQHF. CDR3 nucleotides: TGTGCCAGTAGTATAGAAGGGGGCAGGGCGAGCAATCAGCCCCAGCATTTT. Variable domain in full (rest from reference TRBV19 and TRBJ1-5): DGGITQSPKYLFRKEGQNVTLSCEQNLNHDAMYWYRQDPGQGLRLIYYSQIVNDFQKGDIAEGYSVSREKKESFPLTVTSAQKNPTAFYLCASSIEGGRASNQPQHFGDGTRLSIL.

The V and J genes are TRBV27 and TRBJ2-7, with a tentative D call TRBD1 (5 bases). CDR1 and CDR2 (germline): MNHEY, SMNVEV (reference sequence). With 9 bases removed from V and 2 bases from J, the gap between germline ends came to 14 bases. The CDR3 extends over 13 amino acids. CDR3 bases: TGTGCCAGTTGGACCAGGGCCCCCTACGAGCAGTACTTC. It translates to CASWTRAPYEQYF.

This clonotype appeared many times. This sequence joins TRBV5-5 and TRBJ2-1; the match to TRBD2 covers 7 bases. This CDR3 spans 13 amino acids. After removal of 5 bases from V and 7 bases from J, the junction contained 6 bases not matched to a gene. The germline V gene has CDR1 SGHKS and CDR2 YYEKEE (reference sequence). In DNA form, the CDR3 reads TGTGCCAGCAGTCCTCCCGGGGGGAATGAGCAGTTCTTC. It encodes CASSPPGGNEQFF.

This clonotype was counted at least ten times. The gene calls are TRBV7-2 and TRBJ1-2; unclear D gene. Germline loops: CDR1 SGHTA, CDR2 FQGNSA. Between the trimmed V and J ends, which lost 1 base and 4 bases, there was a span of 10 bases. The CDR3 is 14 amino acids. The CDR3 protein is CASSLVGVGYGYTF. CDR3 nucleotides: TGTGCCAGCAGCTTAGTCGGAGTGGGCTATGGCTACACCTTC.

This chain's CDR3 is CASSVDSRLGETQYF. CDR3 DNA sequence: TGTGCCAGCAGCGTAGATAGTAGGCTCGGGGAGACCCAGTACTTC. The chain is built from TRBV9 and TRBJ2-5, with D hard to call. Trimming pared 0 bases from V and 5 bases from J, leaving 14 bases between. The CDR3 runs 15 residues. The V gene's germline CDR1 is SGDLS and CDR2 YYNGEE.

Many counts were recorded for this clonotype. The chain combines TRBV7-2 with TRBJ1-2; 9 positions agree with TRBD1. V lost 5 bases to trimming and J lost 4 bases; unmatched junction nucleotides: 8. CDR1 and CDR2 (germline): SGHTA, FQGNSA. This CDR3 spans 15 amino acids. The chain's CDR3 is CASSQQTGGAYGYTF. CDR3 nucleotides: TGTGCCAGCAGCCAGCAGACAGGGGGGGCCTATGGCTACACCTTC.

In its sample, this clonotype was seen many times. CDR3 nucleotide sequence: TGTGCCAGCAGTTCCGGGGACCCCTACAATGAGCAGTTCTTC. Protein sequence: CASSSGDPYNEQFF. The chain is built from TRBV12-3 or TRBV12-4 and TRBJ2-1, with D perhaps given as TRBD1 or TRBD2 (5 bases each). With 4 bases removed from V and 2 bases from J, the gap between germline ends came to 9 bases. This CDR3 has 14 residues.

This clonotype was detected ten times or more. The chain is built from TRBV15 and TRBJ2-7, with D perhaps matching TRBD1 or TRBD2 (5 bases each). Germline V gene data show CDR1 as LNHNV and CDR2 as YYDKDF (reference sequence). CDR3 length equals 16 residues. V was pared by 1 base and J by 4 bases, with 17 bases between. The CDR3 bases are TGTGCCACCAGCAGAGCGAGGGGTGGGATTATTTACGAGCAGTACTTC. Residues: CATSRARGGIIYEQYF.

This clonotype was counted many times. The V and J genes are TRBV7-2 and TRBJ2-1; perhaps D is TRBD1 or TRBD2 (6 bases each). V was trimmed by 1 base and J by 6 bases, leaving 13 bases between them. Germline V gene sequence: CDR1 SGHTA, CDR2 FQGNSA. The CDR3 runs to 15 residues. The CDR3 DNA sequence: TGTGCCAGCAGCTTAGATAGGGGGGAGACCAATGAGCAGTTCTTC. Encoded protein: CASSLDRGETNEQFF.

In its sample, this clonotype was seen many times. J is TRBJ2-1 and V is TRBV7-2; D is perhaps TRBD1 or TRBD2 (6 bases each). The CDR3 runs 14 residues. Germline V gene data show CDR1 as SGHTA and CDR2 as FQGNSA. Trimming pared 6 bases from V and 7 bases from J, leaving 16 bases between. The DNA of the CDR3 is TGTGCCAGCAGACCCCCCGGGGGCATGAATGAGCAGTTCTTC. It is translated as CASRPPGGMNEQFF.

In this sample, this clonotype turned up many times. The V gene is TRBV5-4, the J gene TRBJ2-2; D is ambiguous. The germline V and J ends were trimmed by 7 bases and 1 base, with 8 bases remaining between them. Germline V gene sequence: CDR1 SGHNT, CDR2 YYREEE (reference sequence). The CDR3 is 13 residues long. The CDR3 region is CASPGGNTGELFF. CDR3 DNA sequence: TGTGCCAGCCCTGGCGGGAACACCGGGGAGCTGTTTTTT.

This clonotype was seen ten or more times. J is TRBJ1-3 and V is TRBV28, with D perhaps matching TRBD1 (5 bases). Germline CDR1 and CDR2: MDHEN and SYDVKM. The CDR3 length is 15 residues. The V end was cut by 3 bases, the J end by 2 bases, with 11 bases between. The CDR3 sequence: CASSFGAGAGNTIYF. The DNA of the CDR3 is TGTGCCAGCAGTTTTGGAGCGGGGGCTGGAAACACCATATATTTT.

The sample holds many counts of this clonotype. The CDR3 loop reads CAIVLGAGATEAFF. Written as DNA, the CDR3 is TGTGCCATCGTACTAGGGGCAGGGGCTACTGAAGCTTTCTTT. The chain links TRBV10-3 to TRBJ1-1; D might be TRBD1 (6 bases). The CDR3 runs to 14 residues. V was trimmed by 8 bases and J by 5 bases, leaving 18 bases between them. Germline-derived CDR1 and CDR2 are ENHRY and SYGVKD.

This clonotype was recorded many times. The gene calls are TRBV7-2 and TRBJ2-7; tentative D call: TRBD1 (6 bases). The CDR3 extends over 15 amino acids. Germline CDR1 reads SGHTA; CDR2 reads FQGNSA. V lost 1 base and J 3 bases, leaving 13 bases between the germline ends. CDR3 DNA: TGTGCCAGCAGCTTAGGCGGGCCAGGGGTCTACGAGCAGTACTTC. This gives the protein CASSLGGPGVYEQYF.